One sample yielded the 30 T cell receptor beta chains listed below, sequenced in a study of control samples from healthy donors and cancer patients (dated by TCRdb to 2019 to 2021). The library was prepared using the immunoSEQ multiplex PCR assay. Drawn from immuneACCESS, this table holds only the in-frame rearrangements with V and J called that TCRdb kept. Clones are partly lost; checked studies trace under half to an unresolved V gene and leave the rest unexplained. For this sample the table gives about 44,000 clones, of which about 90% were detected only once. 10% of the sample comes from the top ten. The sequenced sample was PBMCs. Receptors originate from a woman aged 60 to 75 with lung cancer.

The chain joins TRBV24-1 to TRBJ2-7, with 8 positions matching TRBD2. Germline V gene sequence: CDR1 KGHDR, CDR2 SFDVKD. V shed 9 bases, J shed 5 bases, and the junction held 11 bases outside the gene matches. The CDR3 has 14 amino acids. CDR3 amino acids: CATQDSGSFNEQYF. The CDR3 DNA is TGTGCCACCCAGGACAGCGGGAGTTTCAACGAGCAGTACTTC.

The genes are TRBV5-1 and TRBJ1-4; D gene uncertain. Germline V gene lookup returns CDR1 SGHRS and CDR2 YFSETQ. The CDR3 runs to 14 residues. Trimming cost V 2 bases and J 8 bases, with 13 bases left between them. The CDR3 here is CASSFSEGEEKLFF. The CDR3 coding sequence is TGCGCCAGCAGCTTCTCGGAAGGAGAAGAAAAACTGTTTTTT.

The chain has TRBV28 and TRBJ1-5, with 8 positions matching TRBD1. V lost 2 bases and J lost 2; bases outside the gene matches: 2. There are 15 residues in the CDR3. Germline CDR1 is MDHEN and CDR2 is SYDVKM. The DNA of the CDR3 is TGTGCCAGCAGTTTAGGACAGGGTGGCAATCAGCCCCAGCATTTT. This gives the protein CASSLGQGGNQPQHF.

V gene TRBV11-3 combines with J gene TRBJ1-6, with D maybe TRBD1 (5 bases). CDR1 is SGHNT and CDR2 is YENEEA in the germline V gene. Trimming stripped 1 base from V and 1 base from J, with 5 bases between. The CDR3 length is 15 residues. The CDR3 bases are TGTGCCAGCAGCTTAGGACAGTCCTATAATTCACCCCTCCACTTT. Translation gives CASSLGQSYNSPLHF. The variable domain in full, with the rest retrieved from reference TRBV11-3 and TRBJ1-6, is EAGVVQSPRYKIIEKKQPVAFWCNPISGHNTLYWYLQNLGQGPELLIRYENEEAVDDSQLPKDRFSAERLKGVDSTLKIQPAELGDSAVYLCASSLGQSYNSPLHFGNGTRLTVT.

The chain recombines TRBV5-1 with TRBJ2-7, with no clear D. This CDR3 is 11 amino acids long. Per the germline V gene, CDR1 is SGHRS and CDR2 is YFSETQ. The V end lost 1 base, the J end lost 8 bases, and 7 bases lay between the germline ends. The CDR3 region has the DNA TGCGCCAGCAGCTTGAGCCAAAAGCAGTACTTC. Translation: CASSLSQKQYF.

V and J are TRBV28 and TRBJ2-7; no reliable D call. The CDR3 runs 11 residues. The germline V gene encodes CDR1 MDHEN and CDR2 SYDVKM. Trimming removed 3 bases from V and 3 bases from J, with 3 bases in between. The CDR3 is CASSFRYEQYF. CDR3 nucleotide sequence: TGTGCCAGCAGTTTCCGCTACGAGCAGTACTTC.

The rearrangement uses TRBV6-1 and TRBJ2-5, with TRBD2 matching 8 bases. The CDR3 sequence is 17 residues long. Unmatched junction bases numbered 13, after V lost 4 bases and J lost 3 bases. Germline V gene data show CDR1 as MNHNS and CDR2 as SASEGT. In DNA form, the CDR3 reads TGTGCCAGCAGTGGACTAGCGCGCTCTCTACGTGAAGAGACCCAGTACTTC. Encoded protein: CASSGLARSLREETQYF.

The chain joins TRBV24-1 to TRBJ2-1; TRBD2 aligns across 12 bases. The germline gives CDR1 KGHDR, CDR2 SFDVKD. The junction had 4 bases not matched to a gene; V was cut back by 5 bases and J by 0 bases. The CDR3 sequence is 17 residues long. CDR3 in DNA: TGTGCCACCAGTGCGGTGACTAGCGGGAGCTCCTACAATGAGCAGTTCTTC. This sequence encodes CATSAVTSGSSYNEQFF.

The gene calls are TRBV5-4 and TRBJ1-1; TRBD1 might be the D (6 bases). The CDR3 extends over 14 amino acids. V was trimmed by 2 bases and J by 7 bases, leaving 15 bases between them. Germline CDR1 is SGHNT and CDR2 is YYREEE (reference sequence). This chain's CDR3 is CASSLVGLDSEAFF. In DNA form, the CDR3 reads TGTGCCAGCAGCTTAGTTGGATTGGACAGTGAAGCTTTCTTT.

The chain joins TRBV5-1 to TRBJ2-3; D possibly corresponds to TRBD1 (6 bases). Trimming removed 3 bases at V and 4 bases at J, with 15 bases between. In germline, CDR1 is SGHRS, CDR2 YFSETQ. This CDR3 is 15 amino acids long. The CDR3 bases are TGCGCCAGCAGCTCAGGGGAAAAATATTCAGATACGCAGTATTTT. It is translated as CASSSGEKYSDTQYF.

This clone has just a few counts. The chain employs TRBV5-1 and TRBJ1-2, with D perhaps TRBD1 (5 bases). This CDR3 is 14 amino acids long. V lost 3 bases to trimming and J lost 4 bases, with 13 bases between them. In germline, CDR1 is SGHRS, CDR2 YFSETQ. The CDR3 protein is CASSSGQPPYGYTF. The CDR3 region has the DNA TGCGCCAGCAGCTCTGGACAACCGCCCTATGGCTACACCTTC.

The CDR3 loop reads CASTQGWGVEQYF. The CDR3 DNA is TGTGCCAGCACTCAAGGGTGGGGGGTCGAGCAGTACTTC. This chain connects TRBV6-5 to TRBJ2-7; weak D call: TRBD2 (6 bases). The CDR3 sequence is 13 residues long. V was cut by 7 bases and J by 6 bases, with 16 bases left in between. CDR1 is MNHEY, CDR2 SVGAGI, per germline.

This chain uses TRBV7-3 with TRBJ1-1; D is undetermined. CDR1 and CDR2 from the germline V gene are SGHTA and FQGTGA. This CDR3 comprises 15 residues. Between the trimmed V and J ends, which lost 3 bases and 0 bases, there was a span of 11 bases. DNA for the CDR3: TGTGCCAGCAGCTTCAGCGGGGAACTGAACACTGAAGCTTTCTTT. This codes for CASSFSGELNTEAFF.

The rearrangement joins TRBV28 to TRBJ1-1; D is ambiguous. The CDR3 runs to 16 residues. Germline V gene data show CDR1 as MDHEN and CDR2 as SYDVKM. The ends were cut back, 5 bases at V and 2 bases at J, with 18 bases in the middle. The CDR3 sequence: CASSPITYRRNTEAFF. The DNA of the CDR3 is TGTGCCAGCAGTCCGATTACATACCGACGAAACACTGAAGCTTTCTTT. Full variable domain (missing parts from reference TRBV28 and TRBJ1-1): DVKVTQSSRYLVKRTGEKVFLECVQDMDHENMFWYRQDPGLGLRLIYFSYDVKMKEKGDIPEGYSVSREKKERFSLILESASTNQTSMYLCASSPITYRRNTEAFFGQGTRLTVV.

The CDR3 here is CASSPGTTNTGELFF. For the CDR3, the DNA is TGCGCCAGCAGCCCCGGGACAACGAACACCGGGGAGCTGTTTTTT. V is TRBV5-1 and J is TRBJ2-2; a possible D gene is TRBD1 (6 bases). This CDR3 comprises 15 residues. Germline-derived CDR1 and CDR2 are SGHRS and YFSETQ. Trimming left V 4 bases short and J 0 bases short, with 10 bases between.

The rearrangement joins TRBV4-3 to TRBJ2-5, with no clear D. The CDR3 loop spans 16 amino acids. V was pared by 0 bases and J by 0 bases, with 11 bases between. Germline-derived CDR1 and CDR2 are LGHNA and YSLEER. CDR3 sequence reads: CASSQDMRQNQETQYF. CDR3 bases: TGCGCCAGCAGCCAAGATATGAGGCAGAACCAAGAGACCCAGTACTTC.

J is TRBJ2-1 and V is TRBV24-1; TRBD1 is a possible D gene (6 bases). CDR1 KGHDR and CDR2 SFDVKD come from the germline V gene. The length of the CDR3 is 17 residues. Trimming took 3 bases from V and 7 from J, leaving 21 bases between them. The CDR3, as DNA: TGTGCCACCAGTGATCCGGTTTTTAAGACAGGTCGGAATGAGCAGTTCTTC. It yields the protein CATSDPVFKTGRNEQFF.

The chain is built from TRBV29-1 and TRBJ1-1; maybe TRBD1 (5 bases). V lost 4 bases and J 0 bases, leaving 9 bases between the germline ends. This CDR3 has 13 amino acids. Germline CDR1 SQVTM, CDR2 ANQGSEA. Here the CDR3 reads CSVGGLMNTEAFF. CDR3 in DNA: TGCAGCGTTGGGGGACTTATGAACACTGAAGCTTTCTTT.

This rearrangement joins TRBV2 to TRBJ1-2; 8 nucleotides match TRBD1. The germline gives CDR1 SNHLY, CDR2 FYNNEI. The CDR3 runs to 15 residues. V dropped 4 bases and J dropped 3; count of bases not matched to a gene: 7. CDR3 protein: CASSGGGQAYYGYTF. The CDR3 nucleotides are TGTGCCAGCAGTGGAGGGGGACAGGCCTACTATGGCTACACCTTC.

V gene TRBV11-3 combines with J gene TRBJ1-1, with TRBD1 matching over 7 bases. The germline gives CDR1 SGHNT, CDR2 YENEEA. The CDR3 contains 15 residues. With V trimmed by 4 bases and J by 5 bases, 10 bases remained unmatched. CDR3 in DNA: TGTGCCAGCAGCTCACGCCAGGGGGTATGGACTGAAGCTTTCTTT. Translation gives CASSSRQGVWTEAFF.

Only one count was recorded for this clone. This rearrangement joins TRBV29-1 to TRBJ1-2, with TRBD1 identical over 7 bases. V lost 7 bases, J lost 0 bases, and 5 bases stayed unmatched. Per the germline V gene, CDR1 is SQVTM and CDR2 is ANQGSEA. The CDR3 extends over 13 amino acids. Here the CDR3 reads CSAGGQANYGYTF. CDR3 nucleotide sequence: TGCAGCGCTGGAGGACAGGCTAACTATGGCTACACCTTC.

This rearrangement joins TRBV19 to TRBJ2-7; 10 bases match TRBD2. This CDR3 contains 15 residues. Per germline, CDR1 LNHDA and CDR2 SQIVND (reference sequence). V was clipped by 3 bases and J by 3 bases; unmatched bases: 5. The CDR3: CASSMLAGVNYEQYF. The DNA of the CDR3 is TGTGCCAGTAGTATGCTAGCGGGAGTAAACTACGAGCAGTACTTC.

This clone has a handful of counts. The genes are TRBV11-1 and TRBJ1-1; TRBD1 might be the D (6 bases). Trimming left V 1 base short and J 4 bases short, with 7 bases between. CDR1 and CDR2 from the germline V gene are SGHAT and FQDESV (reference sequence). CDR3 length equals 13 residues. The DNA of the CDR3 is TGTGCCAGCAGCTTAGAAGGGGGCACTGAAGCTTTCTTT. This codes for CASSLEGGTEAFF.

The J gene is TRBJ2-1, the V gene TRBV24-1, with 9 bases aligning to TRBD2. The J segment lost 5 bases and the V segment lost 4 bases, leaving 5 bases of the junction unmatched. Germline CDR1 is KGHDR and CDR2 is SFDVKD. The CDR3 is 15 amino acids. Here the CDR3 reads CATSEWREGDNEQFF. The DNA of the CDR3 is TGTGCCACCAGTGAGTGGCGGGAGGGGGACAATGAGCAGTTCTTC.

This clone was recorded a few times. The rearrangement joins TRBV19 to TRBJ1-5; D is undetermined. Germline CDR1 LNHDA, CDR2 SQIVND (reference sequence). CDR3 length: 15 residues. V was trimmed by 3 bases and J by 0 bases, leaving 9 bases between them. CDR3 in amino acids: CASSIGANSNQPQHF. The CDR3 region has the DNA TGTGCCAGTAGTATCGGCGCGAATAGCAATCAGCCCCAGCATTTT.

The chain carries TRBV7-8 and TRBJ2-4; tentatively, D is TRBD1 (5 bases). V was pared by 7 bases and J by 10 bases, with 14 bases between. The V gene's germline CDR1 is SGHVS and CDR2 FQNEAQ. This CDR3 is 12 amino acids long. The CDR3, as DNA: TGTGCCAGCAACCGAGTAGGGGCGATTCAGTACTTC. It is translated as CASNRVGAIQYF.

The genes are TRBV28 and TRBJ2-4, with D perhaps being TRBD1 or TRBD2 (5 bases each). This CDR3 has 16 residues. V shed 4 bases and J shed 9 bases, with 22 bases lying between them. Germline CDR1 reads MDHEN; CDR2 reads SYDVKM. This chain's CDR3 is CASSSMASGAMGIQYF. The CDR3 DNA reads TGTGCCAGCAGTTCTATGGCCTCCGGGGCAATGGGCATTCAGTACTTC.

The chain combines TRBV28 with TRBJ2-1; 7 nucleotides line up with TRBD1. Losses at the gene ends were 6 bases for V and 8 bases for J; bases not matched to a gene: 7. The length of the CDR3 is 13 residues. Germline CDR1 is MDHEN and CDR2 is SYDVKM. The CDR3 nucleotides read TGTGCCAGCAGCCCGACAGGGCCTGATGAGCAGTTCTTC. This gives the protein CASSPTGPDEQFF. Looking up the rest from reference TRBV28 and TRBJ2-1 gives the full variable domain: DVKVTQSSRYLVKRTGEKVFLECVQDMDHENMFWYRQDPGLGLRLIYFSYDVKMKEKGDIPEGYSVSREKKERFSLILESASTNQTSMYLCASSPTGPDEQFFGPGTRLTVL.

This rearrangement joins TRBV7-9 to TRBJ1-2; D is unresolved. Trimming removed 6 bases at V and 5 bases at J, with 19 bases between. Germline CDR1 and CDR2: SEHNR and FQNEAQ (reference sequence). There are 15 residues in the CDR3. The CDR3 is CASSDMGSLLYGYTF. The CDR3 DNA reads TGTGCCAGCAGTGATATGGGATCCCTACTTTATGGCTACACCTTC.

This clone has just one count. The rearrangement links TRBV5-6 to TRBJ2-2, with a possible D match to TRBD2 (6 bases). The V end lost 4 bases, the J end lost 5 bases, and 9 bases lay between the germline ends. Per germline, CDR1 SGHDT and CDR2 YYEEEE. The CDR3 is 13 amino acids. CDR3 DNA: TGTGCCAGCAGCCGGGGGAGTACCGGGGAGCTGTTTTTT. Its protein product is CASSRGSTGELFF.